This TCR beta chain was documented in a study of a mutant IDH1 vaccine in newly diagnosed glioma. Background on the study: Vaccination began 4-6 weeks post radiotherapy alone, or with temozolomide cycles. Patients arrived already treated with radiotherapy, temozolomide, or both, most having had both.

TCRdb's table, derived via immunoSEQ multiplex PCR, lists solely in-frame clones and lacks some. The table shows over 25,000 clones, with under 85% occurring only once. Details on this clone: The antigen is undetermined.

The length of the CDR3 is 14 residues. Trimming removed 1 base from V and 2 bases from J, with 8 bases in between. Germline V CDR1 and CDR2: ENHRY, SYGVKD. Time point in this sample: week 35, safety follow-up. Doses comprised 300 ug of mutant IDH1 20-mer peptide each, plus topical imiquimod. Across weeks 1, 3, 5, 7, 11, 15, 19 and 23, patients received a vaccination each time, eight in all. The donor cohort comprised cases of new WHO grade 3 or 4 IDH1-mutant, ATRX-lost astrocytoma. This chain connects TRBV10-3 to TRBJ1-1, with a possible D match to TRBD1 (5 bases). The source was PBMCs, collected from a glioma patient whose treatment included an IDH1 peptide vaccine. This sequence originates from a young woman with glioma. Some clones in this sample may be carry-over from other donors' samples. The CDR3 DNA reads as TGTGCCATCAGTGAGTTCGGGGCCAACACTGAAGCTTTCTTT. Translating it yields CAISEFGANTEAFF.